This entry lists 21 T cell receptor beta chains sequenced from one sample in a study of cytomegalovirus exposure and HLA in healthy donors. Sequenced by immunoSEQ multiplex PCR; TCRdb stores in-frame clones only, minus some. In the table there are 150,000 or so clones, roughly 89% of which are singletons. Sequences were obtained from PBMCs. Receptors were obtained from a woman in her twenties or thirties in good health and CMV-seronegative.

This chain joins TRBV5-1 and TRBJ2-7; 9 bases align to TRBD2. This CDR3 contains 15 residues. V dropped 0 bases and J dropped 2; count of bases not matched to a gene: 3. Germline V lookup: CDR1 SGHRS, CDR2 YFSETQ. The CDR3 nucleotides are TGCGCCAGCAGCTTGGGGGGACTAGCTCCCTACGAGCAGTACTTC. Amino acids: CASSLGGLAPYEQYF.

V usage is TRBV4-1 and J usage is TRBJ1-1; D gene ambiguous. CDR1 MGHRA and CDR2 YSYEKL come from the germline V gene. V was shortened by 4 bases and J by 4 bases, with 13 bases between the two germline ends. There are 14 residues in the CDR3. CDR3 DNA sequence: TGCGCCAGCAGCCCAAACGTACGGGTCACTGAAGCTTTCTTT. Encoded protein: CASSPNVRVTEAFF.

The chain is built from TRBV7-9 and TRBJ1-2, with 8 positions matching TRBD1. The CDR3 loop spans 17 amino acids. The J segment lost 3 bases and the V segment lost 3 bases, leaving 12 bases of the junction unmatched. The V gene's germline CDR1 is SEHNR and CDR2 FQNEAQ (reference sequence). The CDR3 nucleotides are TGTGCCAGCAGCTTTCTGCAGGGGGCCACTACGGACTATGGCTACACCTTC. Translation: CASSFLQGATTDYGYTF. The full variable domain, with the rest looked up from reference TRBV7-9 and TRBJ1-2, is DTGVSQNPRHKITKRGQNVTFRCDPISEHNRLYWYRQTLGQGPEFLTYFQNEAQLEKSRLLSDRFSAERPKGSFSTLEIQRTEQGDSAMYLCASSFLQGATTDYGYTFGSGTRLTVV.

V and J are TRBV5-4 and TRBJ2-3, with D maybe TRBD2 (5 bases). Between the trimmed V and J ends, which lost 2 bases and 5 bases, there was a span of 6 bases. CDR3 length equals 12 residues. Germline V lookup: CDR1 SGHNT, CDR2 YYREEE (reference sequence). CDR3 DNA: TGTGCCAGCAGCTTACTAGAAGATACGCAGTATTTT. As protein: CASSLLEDTQYF.

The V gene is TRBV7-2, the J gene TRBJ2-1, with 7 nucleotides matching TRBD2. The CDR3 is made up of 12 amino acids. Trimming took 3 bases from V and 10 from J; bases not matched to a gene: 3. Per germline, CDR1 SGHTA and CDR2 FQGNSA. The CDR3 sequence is CASSLGLPEQFF. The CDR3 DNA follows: TGTGCCAGCAGCTTGGGACTACCCGAGCAGTTCTTC.

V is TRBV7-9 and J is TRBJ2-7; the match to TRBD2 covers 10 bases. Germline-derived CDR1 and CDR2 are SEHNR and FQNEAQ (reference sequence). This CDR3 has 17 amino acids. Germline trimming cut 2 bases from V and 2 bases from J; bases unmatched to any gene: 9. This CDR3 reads CASSLQSGGADAYEQYF. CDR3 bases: TGTGCCAGCAGCTTACAAAGCGGGGGGGCCGATGCCTACGAGCAGTACTTC.

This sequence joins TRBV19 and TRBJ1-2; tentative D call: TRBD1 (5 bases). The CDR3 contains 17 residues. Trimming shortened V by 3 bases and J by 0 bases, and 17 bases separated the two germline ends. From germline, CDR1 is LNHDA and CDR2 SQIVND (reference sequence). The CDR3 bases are TGTGCCAGTAGTATCCTCGCCGGGACTAGGGCTAACTATGGCTACACCTTC. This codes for CASSILAGTRANYGYTF.

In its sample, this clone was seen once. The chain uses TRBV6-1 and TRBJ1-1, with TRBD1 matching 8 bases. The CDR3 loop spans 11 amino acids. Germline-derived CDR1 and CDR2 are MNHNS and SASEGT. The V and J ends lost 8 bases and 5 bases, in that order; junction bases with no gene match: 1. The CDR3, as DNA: TGTGCCAGCCGACAGGGGACTGAAGCTTTCTTT. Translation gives CASRQGTEAFF.

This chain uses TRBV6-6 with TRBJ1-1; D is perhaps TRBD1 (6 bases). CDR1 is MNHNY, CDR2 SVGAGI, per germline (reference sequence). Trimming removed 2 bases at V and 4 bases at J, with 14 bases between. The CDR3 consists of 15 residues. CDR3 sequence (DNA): TGTGCCAGCAGTTACGGGCAGGGGAGAGGCACTGAAGCTTTCTTT. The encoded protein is CASSYGQGRGTEAFF.

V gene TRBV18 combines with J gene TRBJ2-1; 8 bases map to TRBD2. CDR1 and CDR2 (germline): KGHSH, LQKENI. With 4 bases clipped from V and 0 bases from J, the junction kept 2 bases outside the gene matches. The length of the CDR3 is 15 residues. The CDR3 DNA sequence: TGTGCCAGCTCACAACGGGGGGGCTCCTACAATGAGCAGTTCTTC. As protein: CASSQRGGSYNEQFF.

The CDR3 loop reads CASSLYQTLGLQETQYF. The CDR3 DNA follows: TGTGCCAGCAGCTTATATCAGACTCTAGGCCTCCAAGAGACCCAGTACTTC. The chain combines TRBV7-2 with TRBJ2-5; D ambiguous. Germline values: CDR1 SGHTA, CDR2 FQGNSA. This CDR3 is 17 amino acids long. Trimming removed 2 bases at V and 1 base at J, with 17 bases between.

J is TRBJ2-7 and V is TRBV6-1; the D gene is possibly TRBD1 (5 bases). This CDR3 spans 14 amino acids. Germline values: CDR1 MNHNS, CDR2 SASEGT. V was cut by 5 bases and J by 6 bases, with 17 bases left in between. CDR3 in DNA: TGTGCCAGCAGTCAAGAATGGGGTAGGGGCGAGCAGTACTTC. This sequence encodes CASSQEWGRGEQYF.

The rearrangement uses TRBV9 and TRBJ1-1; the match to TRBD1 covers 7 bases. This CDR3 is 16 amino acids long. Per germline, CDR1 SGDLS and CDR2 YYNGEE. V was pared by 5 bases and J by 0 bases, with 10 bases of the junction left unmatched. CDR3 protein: CASSDRQGPLNTEAFF. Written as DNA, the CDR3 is TGTGCCAGCAGTGATAGACAGGGCCCCCTGAACACTGAAGCTTTCTTT.

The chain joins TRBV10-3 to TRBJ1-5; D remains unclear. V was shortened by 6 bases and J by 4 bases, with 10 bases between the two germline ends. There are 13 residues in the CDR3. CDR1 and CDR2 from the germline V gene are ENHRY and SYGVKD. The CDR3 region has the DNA TGTGCCATCAGCCCAGACTTAAATCAGCCCCAGCATTTT. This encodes CAISPDLNQPQHF.

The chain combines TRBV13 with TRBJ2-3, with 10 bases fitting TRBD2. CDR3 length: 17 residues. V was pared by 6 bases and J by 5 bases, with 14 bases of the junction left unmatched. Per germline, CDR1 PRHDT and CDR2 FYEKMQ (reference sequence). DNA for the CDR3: TGTGCCAGCAGATACGGTGATGGAGCGGGGGGGCAAGATACGCAGTATTTT. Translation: CASRYGDGAGGQDTQYF.

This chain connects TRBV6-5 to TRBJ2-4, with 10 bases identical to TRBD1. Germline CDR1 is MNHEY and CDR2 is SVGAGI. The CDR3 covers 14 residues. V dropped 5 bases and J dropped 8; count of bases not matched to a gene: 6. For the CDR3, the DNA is TGTGCCAGCAGTCCGCCCGGGACAGGGGACATTCAGTACTTC. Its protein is CASSPPGTGDIQYF.

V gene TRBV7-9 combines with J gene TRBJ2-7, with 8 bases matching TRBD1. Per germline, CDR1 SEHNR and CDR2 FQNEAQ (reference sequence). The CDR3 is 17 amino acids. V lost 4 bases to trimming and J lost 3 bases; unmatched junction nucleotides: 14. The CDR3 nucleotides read TGTGCCAGCAGCTCGGGACAGGCCCCCGACGGGTTCTACGAGCAGTACTTC. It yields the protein CASSSGQAPDGFYEQYF. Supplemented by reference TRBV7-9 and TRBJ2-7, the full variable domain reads DTGVSQNPRHKITKRGQNVTFRCDPISEHNRLYWYRQTLGQGPEFLTYFQNEAQLEKSRLLSDRFSAERPKGSFSTLEIQRTEQGDSAMYLCASSSGQAPDGFYEQYFGPGTRLTVT.

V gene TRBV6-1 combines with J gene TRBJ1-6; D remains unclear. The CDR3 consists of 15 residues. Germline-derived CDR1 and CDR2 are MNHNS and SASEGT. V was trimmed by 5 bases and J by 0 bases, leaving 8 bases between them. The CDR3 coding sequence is TGTGCCAGCAGTCCGGGAAGCTCCTATAATTCACCCCTCCACTTT. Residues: CASSPGSSYNSPLHF.

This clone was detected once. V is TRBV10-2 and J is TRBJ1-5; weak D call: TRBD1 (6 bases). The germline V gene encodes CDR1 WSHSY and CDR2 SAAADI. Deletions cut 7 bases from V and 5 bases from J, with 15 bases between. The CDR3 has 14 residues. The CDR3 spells CASTSQGGDQPQHF. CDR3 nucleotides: TGCGCCAGCACTTCACAGGGTGGTGATCAGCCCCAGCATTTT.

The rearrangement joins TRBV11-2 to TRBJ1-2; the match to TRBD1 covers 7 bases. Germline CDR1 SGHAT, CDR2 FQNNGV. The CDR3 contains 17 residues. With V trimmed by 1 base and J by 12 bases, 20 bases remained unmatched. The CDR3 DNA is TGTGCCAGCAGCTTAGTTCGTAGGGGGCGCAGAGAAGAACGTGACACCTTC. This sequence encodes CASSLVRRGRREERDTF.

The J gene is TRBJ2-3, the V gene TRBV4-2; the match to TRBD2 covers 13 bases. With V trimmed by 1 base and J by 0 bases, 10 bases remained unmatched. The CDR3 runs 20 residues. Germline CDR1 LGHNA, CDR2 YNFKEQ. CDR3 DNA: TGTGCCAGCAGCCAAGGGACTAGCGGGGGTTGGATCTCTAGCACAGATACGCAGTATTTT. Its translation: CASSQGTSGGWISSTDTQYF.